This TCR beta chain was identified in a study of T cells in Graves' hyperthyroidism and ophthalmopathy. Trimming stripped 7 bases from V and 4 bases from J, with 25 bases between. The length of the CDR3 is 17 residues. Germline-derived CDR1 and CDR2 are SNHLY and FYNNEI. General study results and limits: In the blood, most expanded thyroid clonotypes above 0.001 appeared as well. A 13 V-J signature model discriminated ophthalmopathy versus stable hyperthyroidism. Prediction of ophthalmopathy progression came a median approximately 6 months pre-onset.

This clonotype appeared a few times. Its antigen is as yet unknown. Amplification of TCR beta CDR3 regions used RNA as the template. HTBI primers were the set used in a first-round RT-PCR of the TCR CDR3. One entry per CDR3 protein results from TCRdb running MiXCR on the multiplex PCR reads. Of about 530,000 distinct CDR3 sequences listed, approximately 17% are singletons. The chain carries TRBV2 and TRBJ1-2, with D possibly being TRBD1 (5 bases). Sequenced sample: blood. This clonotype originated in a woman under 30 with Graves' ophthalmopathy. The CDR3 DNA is TGTGCCAGCACCCCCCGGGGCGACCGGGAGTATCCCTATGGCTACACCTTC. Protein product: CASTPRGDREYPYGYTF.